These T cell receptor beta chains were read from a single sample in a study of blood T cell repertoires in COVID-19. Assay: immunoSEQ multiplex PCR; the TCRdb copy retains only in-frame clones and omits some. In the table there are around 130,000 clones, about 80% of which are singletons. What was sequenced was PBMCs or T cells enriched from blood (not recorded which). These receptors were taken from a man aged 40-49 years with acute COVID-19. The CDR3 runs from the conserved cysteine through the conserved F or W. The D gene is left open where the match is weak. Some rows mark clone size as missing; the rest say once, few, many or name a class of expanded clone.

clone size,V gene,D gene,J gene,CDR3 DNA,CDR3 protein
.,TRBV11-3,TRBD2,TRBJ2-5,TGTGCCAGCAGCTTAGGCGGGAGTAATAGTGAGACCCAGTACTTC,CASSLGGSNSETQYF
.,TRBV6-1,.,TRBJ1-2,TGTGCCAGCAGTGAACTAGAAGGTGGTGGCTACACCTTC,CASSELEGGGYTF
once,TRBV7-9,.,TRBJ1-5,TGTGCCAGCAGCCTCCAGGGACAGCCCCAGCATTTT,CASSLQGQPQHF
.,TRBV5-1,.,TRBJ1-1,TGCGCCAGCAGCCCCCGGGACCAGGGAGGGAGTGAAGCTTTCTTT,CASSPRDQGGSEAFF
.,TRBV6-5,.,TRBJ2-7,TGTGCCAGCAGTTACTCGACCGACAGGTCCCACGAGCAGTACTTC,CASSYSTDRSHEQYF
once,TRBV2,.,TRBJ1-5,TGTGCCAGCAGTGAAGAGGCAGGGGCAGGCAATCAGCCCCAGCATTTT,CASSEEAGAGNQPQHF
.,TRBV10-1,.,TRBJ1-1,TGCGCCAGCAGTGCCCAGGGGAAGGGCACTGAAGCTTTCTTT,CASSAQGKGTEAFF
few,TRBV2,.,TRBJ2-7,TGTGCCAGCAGTATACAGAACGAGCAGTACTTC,CASSIQNEQYF
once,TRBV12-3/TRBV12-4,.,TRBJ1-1,TGTGCCAGCAGAACGGGGGGGTCCACTGAAGCTTTCTTT,CASRTGGSTEAFF
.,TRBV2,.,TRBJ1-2,TGTGCCAGCAGTGAAGCAAGGGGGTGGGGCTACACCTTC,CASSEARGWGYTF
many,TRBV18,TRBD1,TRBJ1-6,TGTGCCAGCTCAACCCCGGACATCTCACAGGGGTCACCCCTCCACTTT,CASSTPDISQGSPLHF
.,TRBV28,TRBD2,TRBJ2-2,TGTGCCACGGGAACTAGCGGGGCTACCGGGGAGCTGTTTTTT,CATGTSGATGELFF
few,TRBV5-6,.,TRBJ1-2,TGTGCCAGCAGCTTCGAGGGCTATGGCTACACCTTC,CASSFEGYGYTF
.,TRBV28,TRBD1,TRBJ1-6,TGTGCCAGCAGTTTAGGGACAGGGATGTGGTCCCTCCACTTT,CASSLGTGMWSLHF
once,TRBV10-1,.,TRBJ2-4,TGCGCCATTCCATGGACAGTTAACAACATTCAGTACTTC,CAIPWTVNNIQYF
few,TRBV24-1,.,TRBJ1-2,TGTGCCACCAGTTTGACAGCTTACTATGGCTACACCTTC,CATSLTAYYGYTF
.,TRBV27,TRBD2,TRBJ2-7,TGTGCCAGCAGTTCCCCGTCAGCGGGAGTTTACGAGCAGTACTTC,CASSSPSAGVYEQYF
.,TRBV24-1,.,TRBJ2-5,TGTGCCACCAGTGGGCCGGACAGCCAAGAGACCCAGTACTTC,CATSGPDSQETQYF
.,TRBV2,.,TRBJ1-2,TGTGCCACTGGGGGGTTGGACTATGGCTACACCTTC,CATGGLDYGYTF
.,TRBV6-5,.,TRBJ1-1,TGTGCCAGCAGTTACGTCGGGGGTACTGAAGCTTTCTTT,CASSYVGGTEAFF
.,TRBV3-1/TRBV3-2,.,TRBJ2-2,TGTGCCAGCAGCCAAGAGCGGGGGAACACCGGGGAGCTGTTTTTT,CASSQERGNTGELFF
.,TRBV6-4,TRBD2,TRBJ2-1,TGTGCCAGCAGTGACTTAGCGGGATCCTACAATGAGCAGTTCTTC,CASSDLAGSYNEQFF
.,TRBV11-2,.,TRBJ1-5,TGTGCCAGCAGCTTAGTTAGAGGCCAGCCCCAGCATTTT,CASSLVRGQPQHF
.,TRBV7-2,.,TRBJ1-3,TGTGCCAGCAGTCTTAATGGGGAGGGAAACACCATATATTTT,CASSLNGEGNTIYF
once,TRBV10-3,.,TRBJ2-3,TGTGCCATCAGTGGGCTGGGGACTAGCACAGATACGCAGTATTTT,CAISGLGTSTDTQYF
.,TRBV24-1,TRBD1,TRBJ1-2,TGTGCCACCAGTGCCTCGGGACAGCAACTCTATGGCTACACCTTC,CATSASGQQLYGYTF